These T cell receptor beta chains were read from a single sample in a study of B cell selection in AIRE deficiency. Sequencing was performed with immunoSEQ multiplex PCR; in TCRdb, only in-frame clones are kept and a portion is missing. The table records 20,000 to 30,000 clones, 95% to 97% of them present only once. Material for sequencing was CD4+CD127+ conventional T cells sorted from PBMCs. All receptors come from a human donor in good health. Both conserved end residues are part of each CDR3. D genes are given only for firm matches. Clone size is given for some rows only: seen once, a few or many times, or a class if the clone is expanded.

>once|TRBJ2-3|TRBV5-4|TRBD1
TGTGCCAGCAGCTTGGCTACACAGGGGACCACAGATACGCAGTATTTT
CASSLATQGTTDTQYF
>.|TRBJ2-1|TRBV19|.
TGTGCCAGTATTGCGGGCAACTCCTACAATGAGCAGTTCTTC
CASIAGNSYNEQFF
>.|TRBJ2-5|TRBV2|.
TGTGCCAGCAGCCGACAGGGAGGGTGGGAGACCCAGTACTTC
CASSRQGGWETQYF
>.|TRBJ2-5|TRBV10-2|TRBD2
TGCGCCAGCAGGGATCTAGCGGGGGGTGGAGAGACCCAGTACTTC
CASRDLAGGGETQYF
>.|TRBJ2-1|TRBV7-3|TRBD2
TGTGCCAGCAGCTCCCCGGCGGGGGGCGGTTCCAATGAGCAGTTCTTC
CASSSPAGGGSNEQFF
>.|TRBJ2-3|TRBV19|TRBD2
TGTGCCAGTAGTATTGTCGGGTCTAGCGGGGGCCTTCGCACAGATACGCAGTATTTT
CASSIVGSSGGLRTDTQYF
>.|TRBJ2-5|TRBV7-9|.
TGTGCCAGCAGTCCCACGCGGGCGGGAGAGACCCAGTACTTC
CASSPTRAGETQYF
>.|TRBJ2-5|TRBV19|.
TGTGCCAGTAGTATTAGAGCGGGTCCAGGTCAAGAGACCCAGTACTTC
CASSIRAGPGQETQYF
>.|TRBJ2-5|TRBV18|TRBD2
TGTGCCAGCTCAGCGGGACTAGACGGTCAGGAGACCCAGTACTTC
CASSAGLDGQETQYF
>.|TRBJ1-5|TRBV6-1|.
TGTGCCAGCAGTGGGAGGTCCTTACCCTGGATAAATCAGCCCCAGCATTTT
CASSGRSLPWINQPQHF
>once|TRBJ2-7|TRBV5-1|.
TGCGCCAGCAGCTTCGATCGGGGGGCAAGGGAGCAGTACTTC
CASSFDRGAREQYF
>once|TRBJ2-7|TRBV19|.
TGTGCCAGTAGTATTACTGGGCCCGGGTCCTACGAGCAGTACTTC
CASSITGPGSYEQYF
>once|TRBJ2-7|TRBV2|TRBD2
TGTGCCAGCAGTTTGCGTTCCGGGACTAGCTCCTACGAGCAGTACTTC
CASSLRSGTSSYEQYF
>once|TRBJ1-1|TRBV7-2|.
TGTGCCAGCAGCTTATTCCGGCAGGGCAACACTGAAGCTTTCTTT
CASSLFRQGNTEAFF
>.|TRBJ2-7|TRBV5-1|.
TGCGCCAGCAGCACAACAGGGGGGGAGTACGAGCAGTACTTC
CASSTTGGEYEQYF
>.|TRBJ1-6|TRBV6-4|.
TGTGCCAGCAGTGACTCGATCGGGGGTTCACCCCTCCACTTT
CASSDSIGGSPLHF
>.|TRBJ1-5|TRBV5-1|.
TGCGCCAGCAGCTTGGGGACAGCCAGCAATCAGCCCCAGCATTTT
CASSLGTASNQPQHF
>once|TRBJ2-5|TRBV7-2|TRBD2
TGTGCCAGCAGCTTAGCGGGGACTAGCGGGGTCCGAGGGGAGACCCAGTACTTC
CASSLAGTSGVRGETQYF
>.|TRBJ2-3|TRBV6-5|TRBD2
TGTGCCAGCAGCCCTGGACTAGCCTCCATTGATACGCAGTATTTT
CASSPGLASIDTQYF
>.|TRBJ1-3|TRBV7-9|.
TGTGCCAGCAGCTTAGGGGGGAGTGGTGGAAACACCATATATTTT
CASSLGGSGGNTIYF
>once|TRBJ2-5|TRBV2|.
TGTGCCAGCAGTGAGGGCCAAGAGACCCAGTACTTC
CASSEGQETQYF
>.|TRBJ2-3|TRBV7-9|.
TGTGCCAGCAGCTTCACAGATACGCAGTATTTT
CASSFTDTQYF
>.|TRBJ2-3|TRBV5-1|.
TGCGCCAGCAGCCCACAGGGAACAGATACGCAGTATTTT
CASSPQGTDTQYF
>.|TRBJ2-2|TRBV15|.
TGTGCCACCAGCAGAGATCTGTACGGGGAGCTGTTTTTT
CATSRDLYGELFF
>.|TRBJ2-1|TRBV5-1|TRBD2
TGCGCCAGCAGCTTGGTCCTACTTGGCGGGGGGACCTACAATGAGCAGTTCTTC
CASSLVLLGGGTYNEQFF
>.|TRBJ2-7|TRBV10-1|.
TGCGCCAGCAGTGAATTTCTGGGACGGGGCGAGCAGTACTTC
CASSEFLGRGEQYF
>.|TRBJ2-5|TRBV9|.
TGTGCCAGCAGCATTCGACAGGAGGAGACCCAGTACTTC
CASSIRQEETQYF
>.|TRBJ1-4|TRBV28|TRBD1
TGTGCCAGCCGCGAGACAGGGACAAATGAAAAACTGTTTTTT
CASRETGTNEKLFF
>.|TRBJ2-7|TRBV11-2|.
TGTGCCAGCAGCTTAGGTCCACAGGGCCAAGGTAGCTCCTACGAGCAGTACTTC
CASSLGPQGQGSSYEQYF
>.|TRBJ2-2|TRBV7-2|TRBD1
TGTGCCAGCAGCCCACAGGGGGCCGGGGAGCTGTTTTTT
CASSPQGAGELFF
>.|TRBJ1-1|TRBV5-4|TRBD1
TGTGCCAGCAGCAGGACAGGCGAGGGGCCGACTGAAGCTTTCTTT
CASSRTGEGPTEAFF
>.|TRBJ2-1|TRBV2|TRBD2
TGTGCCAGCAATAGACTAGCGGGGGGCAATGAGCAGTTCTTC
CASNRLAGGNEQFF